The entry below describes one TCR beta chain. This record belongs to a study of blood T cell repertoires in COVID-19. Using immunoSEQ multiplex PCR, the repertoire was profiled, and TCRdb retains in-frame clones only, with some absent. The repertoire includes over 110,000 clones, under 90% of them detected once, and around 8.5% sits in the top ten. Germline CDR1 is SNHLY and CDR2 is FYNNEI. Losses at the gene ends were 6 bases for V and 6 bases for J; bases not matched to a gene: 9. This CDR3 region has 16 residues. The clonotype was recovered from a human donor in a cohort sampled during active COVID-19. What was sequenced was peripheral blood. The rearrangement links TRBV2 to TRBJ2-7; 15 positions agree with TRBD2. The CDR3 nucleotides read TGTGCCAGCAGAGGACAGGGGACTAGCGGGAGGTTCGAGCAGTACTTC. This translates into CASRGQGTSGRFEQYF.